One and the same sample provided the 9 T cell receptor beta chains below, sequenced in a study of regulatory T cells in long-lasting Graves disease (dated by TCRdb to about 2021). Library creation used multiplex PCR. The sample was run on an Illumina HiSeq 4000. TCR beta libraries were built with iRepertoire HTBI primers and Arm-PCR amplification of CDR3 regions. TCRdb ran its own pipeline on the public reads, namely fastp trimming at Q25 and MiXCR clone calling, and kept in-frame beta chains. For every CDR3 protein sequence, its rows merge into one entry that carries the most common genes and DNA. The sample has 550,000 or so distinct CDR3 sequences on record, around 11% of them singletons. The ten most abundant clones make up roughly 8.2% of the sample. In the paper's terms, the time point label means: newly diagnosed GD, antithyroid drugs for less than 3 months. RNA was extracted from PBMCs in TRIzol for both TCR sequencing and RNA sequencing.

These same data were also listed under a study on T cells in Graves' hyperthyroidism and ophthalmopathy.

The source was peripheral blood mononuclear cells (PBMCs), collected at new diagnosis, from a patient treated with antithyroid drugs. The receptors derive from a young woman with Graves disease. Donor details come from another sample of the same person, matched by shared clones.

This clonotype has ten or more counts. J is TRBJ2-7 and V is TRBV20-1; D possibly corresponds to TRBD1 (6 bases). The CDR3 length is 12 residues. Per the germline V gene, CDR1 is DFQATT and CDR2 is SNEGSKA (reference sequence). The V end lost 5 bases, the J end lost 4 bases, and 12 bases lay between the germline ends. The CDR3 bases are TGCAGTGCTCCTGACAGGTTATACGAGCAGTACTTC. Protein product: CSAPDRLYEQYF.

This clonotype was detected many times. This chain links TRBV2 with TRBJ1-5; TRBD1 aligns across 8 bases. The CDR3 is 15 residues long. V dropped 3 bases and J dropped 6; count of bases not matched to a gene: 7. Germline assignment: CDR1 SNHLY and CDR2 FYNNEI. The CDR3 region is CASSEQTGVSQPQHF. CDR3 nucleotides: TGTGCCAGCAGTGAGCAGACAGGGGTCAGTCAGCCCCAGCATTTT.

This clonotype was recorded many times. The V and J genes are TRBV28 and TRBJ2-7; D could derive from TRBD1 or TRBD2 (5 bases each). Trimming pared 6 bases from V and 3 bases from J, leaving 15 bases between. The CDR3 length is 14 residues. The germline CDR1 and CDR2 sequences are MDHEN and SYDVKM. The chain's CDR3 is CASSSGTVIYEQYF. Written as DNA, the CDR3 is TGTGCCAGCAGCTCCGGGACGGTGATCTACGAGCAGTACTTC.

The rearrangement uses TRBV28 and TRBJ2-5, with 8 bases fitting TRBD1. This CDR3 contains 14 residues. The germline CDR1 and CDR2 sequences are MDHEN and SYDVKM. The V segment lost 7 bases and the J segment 3 bases; nucleotides outside the gene matches: 7. In DNA form, the CDR3 reads TGTGCCAGCACCCAGGCAGGGGGCGAAGAGACCCAGTACTTC. Its translation is CASTQAGGEETQYF.

This clonotype came up many times. The J gene is TRBJ1-2, the V gene TRBV19; D remains ambiguous. V was pared by 2 bases and J by 4 bases, with 14 bases between. The germline CDR1 and CDR2 sequences are LNHDA and SQIVND (reference sequence). The CDR3 is 15 amino acids. For the CDR3, the DNA is TGTGCCAGTAGTATAACGCCACAGAGGAGCTATGGCTACACCTTC. Protein: CASSITPQRSYGYTF. The variable domain in full, with the rest retrieved from reference TRBV19 and TRBJ1-2, is DGGITQSPKYLFRKEGQNVTLSCEQNLNHDAMYWYRQDPGQGLRLIYYSQIVNDFQKGDIAEGYSVSREKKESFPLTVTSAQKNPTAFYLCASSITPQRSYGYTFGSGTRLTVV.

This clonotype has only a few counts. The V and J genes are TRBV4-3 and TRBJ1-1; D might be TRBD1 (5 bases). V lost 1 base and J 11 bases, leaving 11 bases between the germline ends. The CDR3 spans 12 residues. Germline CDR1 is LGHNA and CDR2 is YSLEER. CDR3 residues: CASSQAGGHAFF. The CDR3 DNA follows: TGCGCCAGCAGCCAAGCGGGGGGTCATGCTTTCTTT.

This clonotype has at least ten counts. The chain joins TRBV24-1 to TRBJ2-5; maybe TRBD2 (5 bases). Germline loops: CDR1 KGHDR, CDR2 SFDVKD. The CDR3 is made up of 12 amino acids. V shed 9 bases and J shed 7 bases, with 14 bases lying between them. The CDR3 DNA follows: TGTGCCACCGGCAGTGAGGGCGGGACCCAGTACTTC. Amino acids: CATGSEGGTQYF.

This clonotype has a count of ten or more. This sequence joins TRBV2 and TRBJ2-7; D might be TRBD1 (5 bases). The CDR3 is 12 residues long. The germline V gene encodes CDR1 SNHLY and CDR2 FYNNEI. The ends were cut back, 6 bases at V and 4 bases at J, with 10 bases in the middle. CDR3 sequence reads: CASSRQLYEQYF. Here the CDR3 DNA reads TGTGCCAGCAGCCGACAGCTGTACGAGCAGTACTTC.

This clonotype appeared many times. The V gene is TRBV6-1, the J gene TRBJ1-2; D not resolved. The CDR3 runs to 14 residues. V dropped 3 bases and J dropped 6 bases, with 14 bases sitting between them. CDR1 and CDR2 (germline): MNHNS, SASEGT. In DNA form, the CDR3 reads TGTGCCAGCAGTGATGAAGCCTTGAGTAATGGCTACACCTTC. Its translation: CASSDEALSNGYTF.